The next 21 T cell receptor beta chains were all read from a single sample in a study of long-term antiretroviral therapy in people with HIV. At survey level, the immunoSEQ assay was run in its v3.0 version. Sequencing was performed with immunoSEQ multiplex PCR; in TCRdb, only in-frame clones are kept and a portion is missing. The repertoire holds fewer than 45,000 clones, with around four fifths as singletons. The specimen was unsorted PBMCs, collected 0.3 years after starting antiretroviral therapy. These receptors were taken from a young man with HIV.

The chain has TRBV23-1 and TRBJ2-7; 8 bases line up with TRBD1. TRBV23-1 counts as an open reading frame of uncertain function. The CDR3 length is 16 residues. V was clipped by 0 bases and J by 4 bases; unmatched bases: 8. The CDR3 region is CASSQSFRTGTYEQYF. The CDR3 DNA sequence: TGCGCCAGCAGTCAATCGTTCAGGACAGGGACGTACGAGCAGTACTTC.

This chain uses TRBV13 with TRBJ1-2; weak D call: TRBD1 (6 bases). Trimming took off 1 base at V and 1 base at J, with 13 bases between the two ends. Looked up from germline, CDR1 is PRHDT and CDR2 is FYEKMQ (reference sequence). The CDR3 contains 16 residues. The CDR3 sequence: CASSLAQQGLNYGYTF. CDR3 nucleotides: TGTGCCAGCAGCTTAGCACAACAGGGACTTAACTATGGCTACACCTTC.

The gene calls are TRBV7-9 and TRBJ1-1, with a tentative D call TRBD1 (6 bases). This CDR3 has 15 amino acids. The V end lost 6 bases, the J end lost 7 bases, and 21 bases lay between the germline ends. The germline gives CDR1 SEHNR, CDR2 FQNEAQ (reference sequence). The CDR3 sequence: CASSYDVGGPDEAFF. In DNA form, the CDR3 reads TGTGCCAGCAGTTATGACGTAGGGGGACCCGATGAAGCTTTCTTT.

The CDR3 nucleotides are TGTGCCAGCTCACCACCGGCGCCCAGGCAGGGCCGGATCTCTGGAAACACCATATATTTT. It translates to CASSPPAPRQGRISGNTIYF. The chain couples TRBV18 to TRBJ1-3; maybe TRBD1 (5 bases). Germline lookup yields CDR1 KGHSH and CDR2 LQKENI. CDR3 length equals 20 residues. The V end was cut by 0 bases, the J end by 0 bases, with 21 bases between.

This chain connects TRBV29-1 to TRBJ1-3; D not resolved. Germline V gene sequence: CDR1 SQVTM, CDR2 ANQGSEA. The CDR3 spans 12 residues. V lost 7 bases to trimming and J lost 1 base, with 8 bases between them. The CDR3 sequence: CSGRVSGNTIYF. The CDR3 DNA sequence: TGCAGCGGTCGAGTATCTGGAAACACCATATATTTT.

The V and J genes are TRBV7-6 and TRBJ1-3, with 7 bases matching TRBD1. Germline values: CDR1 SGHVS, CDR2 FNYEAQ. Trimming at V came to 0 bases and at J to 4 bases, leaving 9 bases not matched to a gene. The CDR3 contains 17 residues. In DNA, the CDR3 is TGTGCCAGCAGCTTAGCACCGTTTACAGGGGAGGGAAACACCATATATTTT. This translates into CASSLAPFTGEGNTIYF.

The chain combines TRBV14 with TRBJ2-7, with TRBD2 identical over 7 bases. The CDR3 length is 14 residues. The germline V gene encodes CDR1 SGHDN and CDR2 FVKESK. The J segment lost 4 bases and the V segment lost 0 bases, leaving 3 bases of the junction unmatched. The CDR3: CASSQEAGHYEQYF. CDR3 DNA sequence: TGTGCCAGCAGCCAAGAAGCGGGGCATTACGAGCAGTACTTC.

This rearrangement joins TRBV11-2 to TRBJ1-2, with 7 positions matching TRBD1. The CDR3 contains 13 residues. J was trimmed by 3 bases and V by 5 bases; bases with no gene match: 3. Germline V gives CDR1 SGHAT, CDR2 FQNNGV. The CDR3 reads CASSPQGDYGYTF. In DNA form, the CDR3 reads TGTGCCAGCAGCCCTCAGGGGGACTATGGCTACACCTTC.

CDR3: CASSKDRGSEQYF. The CDR3 DNA reads TGTGCCAGCAGCAAGGACAGGGGGAGCGAGCAGTACTTC. This chain links TRBV2 with TRBJ2-5; 10 bases match TRBD1. The J call is doubtful: the DNA matches TRBJ2-7 better. Per the germline V gene, CDR1 is SNHLY and CDR2 is FYNNEI. The CDR3 covers 13 residues.

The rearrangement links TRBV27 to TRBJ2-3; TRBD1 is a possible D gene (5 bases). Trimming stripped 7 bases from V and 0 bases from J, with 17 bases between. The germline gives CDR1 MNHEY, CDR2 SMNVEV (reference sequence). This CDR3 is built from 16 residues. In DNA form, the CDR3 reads TGTGCCAGCATCCTATCATTGGACACTAGCACAGATACGCAGTATTTT. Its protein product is CASILSLDTSTDTQYF.

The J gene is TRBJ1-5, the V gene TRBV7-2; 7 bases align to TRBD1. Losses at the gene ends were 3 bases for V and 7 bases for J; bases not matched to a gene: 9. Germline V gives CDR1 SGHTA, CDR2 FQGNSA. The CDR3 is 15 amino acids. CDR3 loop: CASSFKGTDNQPQHF. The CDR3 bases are TGTGCCAGCAGCTTTAAGGGGACAGATAACCAGCCCCAGCATTTT.

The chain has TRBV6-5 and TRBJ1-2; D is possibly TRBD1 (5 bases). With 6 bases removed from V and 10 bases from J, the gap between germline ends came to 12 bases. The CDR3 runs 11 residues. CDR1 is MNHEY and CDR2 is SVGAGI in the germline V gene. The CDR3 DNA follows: TGTGCCAGCAGAGACAGAAGTATCTACACCTTC. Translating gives CASRDRSIYTF.

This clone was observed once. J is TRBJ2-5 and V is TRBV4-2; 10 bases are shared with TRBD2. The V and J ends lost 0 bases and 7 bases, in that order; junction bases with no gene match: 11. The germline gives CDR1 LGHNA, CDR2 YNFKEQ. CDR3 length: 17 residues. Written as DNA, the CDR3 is TGTGCCAGCAGCCAAGATAGGGCTAGCGGGAGCATGGGGACCCAGTACTTC. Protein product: CASSQDRASGSMGTQYF.

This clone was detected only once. The CDR3 here is CASSQAPAGGPADTQYF. Written as DNA, the CDR3 is TGCGCCAGCAGCCAAGCCCCAGCGGGGGGGCCGGCAGATACGCAGTATTTT. J is TRBJ2-3 and V is TRBV4-1, with 10 bases identical to TRBD2. Germline CDR1 and CDR2: MGHRA and YSYEKL. Unmatched junction bases numbered 8, after V lost 1 base and J lost 4 bases. There are 17 residues in the CDR3.

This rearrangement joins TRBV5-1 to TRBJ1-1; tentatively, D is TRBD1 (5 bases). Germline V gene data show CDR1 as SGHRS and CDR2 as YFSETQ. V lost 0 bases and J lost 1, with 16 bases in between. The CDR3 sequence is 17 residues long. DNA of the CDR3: TGCGCCAGCAGCTTGGCCACTTCCGGGACGGCGAACACTGAAGCTTTCTTT. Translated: CASSLATSGTANTEAFF.

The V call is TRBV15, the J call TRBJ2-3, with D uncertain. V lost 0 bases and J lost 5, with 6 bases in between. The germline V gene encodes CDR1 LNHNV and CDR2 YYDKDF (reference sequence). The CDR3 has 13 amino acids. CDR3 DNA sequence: TGTGCCACCAGCAGAGAGGCTCTAGATACGCAGTATTTT. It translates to CATSREALDTQYF.

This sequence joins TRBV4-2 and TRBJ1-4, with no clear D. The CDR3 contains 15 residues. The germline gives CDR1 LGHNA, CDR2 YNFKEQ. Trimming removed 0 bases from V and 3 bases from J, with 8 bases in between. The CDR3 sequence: CASSQEATANEKLFF. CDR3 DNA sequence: TGTGCCAGCAGCCAAGAGGCAACAGCTAATGAAAAACTGTTTTTT.

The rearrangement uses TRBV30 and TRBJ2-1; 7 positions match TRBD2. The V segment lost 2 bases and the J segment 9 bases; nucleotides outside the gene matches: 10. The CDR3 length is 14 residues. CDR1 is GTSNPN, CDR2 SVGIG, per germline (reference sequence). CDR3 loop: CAWSSLAGGGEQFF. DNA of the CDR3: TGTGCCTGGAGTTCCTTAGCGGGTGGGGGTGAGCAGTTCTTC. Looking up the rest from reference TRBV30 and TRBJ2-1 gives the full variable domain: SQTIHQWPATLVQPVGSPLSLECTVEGTSNPNLYWYRQAAGRGLQLLFYSVGIGQISSEVPQNLSASRPQDRQFILSSKKLLLSDSGFYLCAWSSLAGGGEQFFGPGTRLTVL.

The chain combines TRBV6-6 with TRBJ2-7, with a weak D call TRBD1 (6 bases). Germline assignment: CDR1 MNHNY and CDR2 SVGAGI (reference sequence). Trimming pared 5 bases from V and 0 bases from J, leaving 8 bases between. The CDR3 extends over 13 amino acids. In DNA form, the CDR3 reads TGTGCCAGCAGTGTCAGGGGCTCCTACGAGCAGTACTTC. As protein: CASSVRGSYEQYF.

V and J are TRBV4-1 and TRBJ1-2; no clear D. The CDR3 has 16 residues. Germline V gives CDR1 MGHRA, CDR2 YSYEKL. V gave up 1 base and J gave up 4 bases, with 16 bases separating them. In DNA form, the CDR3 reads TGCGCCAGCAGCCAAGTAGGAATCAGGAATGGCTATGGCTACACCTTC. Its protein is CASSQVGIRNGYGYTF.

The CDR3, as DNA: TGTGCCAGCAGCGTGCGGGGCGGGAGGGCCTACAATGAGCAGTTCTTC. Protein product: CASSVRGGRAYNEQFF. The chain links TRBV9 to TRBJ2-1; 9 bases match TRBD2. The CDR3 loop spans 16 amino acids. Losses at the gene ends were 2 bases for V and 2 bases for J; bases not matched to a gene: 5. The V gene's germline CDR1 is SGDLS and CDR2 YYNGEE.